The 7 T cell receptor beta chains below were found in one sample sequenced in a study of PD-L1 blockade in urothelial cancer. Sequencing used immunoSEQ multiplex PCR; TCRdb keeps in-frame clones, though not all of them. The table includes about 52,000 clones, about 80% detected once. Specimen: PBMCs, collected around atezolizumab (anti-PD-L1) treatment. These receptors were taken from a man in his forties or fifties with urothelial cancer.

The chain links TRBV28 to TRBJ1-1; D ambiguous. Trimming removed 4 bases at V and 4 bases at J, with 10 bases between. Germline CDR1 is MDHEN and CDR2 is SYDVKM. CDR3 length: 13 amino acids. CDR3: CASSSIYLTEAFF. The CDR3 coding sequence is TGTGCCAGCAGTTCCATCTACCTCACTGAAGCTTTCTTT. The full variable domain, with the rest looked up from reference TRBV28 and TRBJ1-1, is DVKVTQSSRYLVKRTGEKVFLECVQDMDHENMFWYRQDPGLGLRLIYFSYDVKMKEKGDIPEGYSVSREKKERFSLILESASTNQTSMYLCASSSIYLTEAFFGQGTRLTVV.

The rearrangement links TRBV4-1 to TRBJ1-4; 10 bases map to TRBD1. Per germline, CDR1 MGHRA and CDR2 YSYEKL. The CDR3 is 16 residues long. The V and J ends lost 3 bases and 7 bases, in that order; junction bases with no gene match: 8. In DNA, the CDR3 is TGCGCCAGCAGCCAGGGGAGCCGGACAGGGGGTGAAAAACTGTTTTTT. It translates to CASSQGSRTGGEKLFF.

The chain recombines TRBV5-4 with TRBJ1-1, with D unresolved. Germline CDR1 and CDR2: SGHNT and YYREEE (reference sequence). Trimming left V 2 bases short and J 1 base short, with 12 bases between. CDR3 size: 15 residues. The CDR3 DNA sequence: TGTGCCAGCAGCTTAGCCGGAGGTGAGAACACTGAAGCTTTCTTT. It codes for CASSLAGGENTEAFF.

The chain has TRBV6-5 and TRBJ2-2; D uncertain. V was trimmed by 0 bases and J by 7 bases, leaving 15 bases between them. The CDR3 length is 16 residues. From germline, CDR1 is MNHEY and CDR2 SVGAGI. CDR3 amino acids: CASSYSPRRSDGELFF. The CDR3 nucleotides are TGTGCCAGCAGTTACTCCCCGCGGAGATCGGACGGGGAGCTGTTTTTT.

CDR3 in amino acids: CASSPTSGRIGEQYF. In DNA form, the CDR3 reads TGTGCCAGCAGCCCGACTAGCGGGAGAATTGGCGAGCAGTACTTC. The chain links TRBV4-2 to TRBJ2-7; 12 bases match TRBD2. Trimming took 4 bases from V and 6 from J; bases not matched to a gene: 7. This CDR3 is built from 15 residues. Germline V lookup: CDR1 LGHNA, CDR2 YNFKEQ.

CDR3 in DNA: TGTGCCAGCAGCTCCCTAGCGGGCATCCAAGAGACCCAGTACTTC. Its protein product is CASSSLAGIQETQYF. The genes are TRBV5-6 and TRBJ2-5; 8 positions match TRBD2. V lost 3 bases to trimming and J lost 1 base; unmatched junction nucleotides: 5. CDR1 SGHDT and CDR2 YYEEEE come from the germline V gene. This CDR3 spans 15 amino acids.

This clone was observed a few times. The CDR3 reads CASSLSGTGMETQYF. The CDR3, as DNA: TGCGCCAGCAGCTTGTCCGGGACAGGAATGGAGACCCAGTACTTC. The rearrangement joins TRBV5-1 to TRBJ2-5; 8 positions match TRBD1. From germline, CDR1 is SGHRS and CDR2 YFSETQ. The CDR3 loop spans 15 amino acids. V lost 1 base to trimming and J lost 5 bases; unmatched junction nucleotides: 7.